This TCR beta chain was recorded in a study of T cell repertoires in cytomegalovirus infection. Study in general: Through public TCR beta signatures, both CMV infection and matching HLA type were indicated.

Each CDR3 protein is one row after TCRdb ran MiXCR on the reads. The sample gives 450,000 to 600,000 distinct CDR3 sequences, about 11% of which show up once; more than 8.5% is in the top ten. This clonotype has a count of ten or more. This TCR derives from a human donor in good health (CMV status not recorded). Some clones in this sample may be carry-over from other donors' samples. The sample taken for sequencing was PBMCs.

CDR3 loop: CASSYSITNTEAFF. The CDR3, as DNA: TGTGCCAGCAGTTACTCGATCACGAACACTGAAGCTTTCTTT. The gene calls are TRBV6-5 and TRBJ1-1, with D unresolved. V lost 0 bases to trimming and J lost 1 base, with 6 bases between them. In germline, CDR1 is MNHEY, CDR2 SVGAGI. The CDR3 extends over 14 amino acids.